This T cell receptor (beta chain) originates from a study of blood T cell repertoires in COVID-19. Background on the study: Samples came from the United States, Italy and Spain, spanning acute and convalescent COVID-19. PBMCs, B-cell-depleted T cells, or T cells were the source of the cDNA or gDNA that made up the material.

The CDR3 is made up of 18 amino acids. Germline V CDR1 and CDR2: SGHRS, YFSETQ. With 0 bases clipped from V and 2 bases from J, the junction kept 13 bases outside the gene matches. Some clones are missing from TCRdb's copy, which holds only in-frame ones; the method was immunoSEQ multiplex PCR. In the table there are 200,000 to 300,000 clones, about 86% of which are singletons. Material: peripheral blood. This receptor was taken from a woman between 25 and 40 years old who had recovered from COVID-19. This chain links TRBV5-1 with TRBJ2-7; TRBD2 matches 8 bases. The CDR3 loop reads CASSLGPLAGGGTYEQYF. CDR3 coding DNA: TGCGCCAGCAGCTTGGGGCCGCTAGCGGGCGGGGGGACCTACGAGCAGTACTTC.